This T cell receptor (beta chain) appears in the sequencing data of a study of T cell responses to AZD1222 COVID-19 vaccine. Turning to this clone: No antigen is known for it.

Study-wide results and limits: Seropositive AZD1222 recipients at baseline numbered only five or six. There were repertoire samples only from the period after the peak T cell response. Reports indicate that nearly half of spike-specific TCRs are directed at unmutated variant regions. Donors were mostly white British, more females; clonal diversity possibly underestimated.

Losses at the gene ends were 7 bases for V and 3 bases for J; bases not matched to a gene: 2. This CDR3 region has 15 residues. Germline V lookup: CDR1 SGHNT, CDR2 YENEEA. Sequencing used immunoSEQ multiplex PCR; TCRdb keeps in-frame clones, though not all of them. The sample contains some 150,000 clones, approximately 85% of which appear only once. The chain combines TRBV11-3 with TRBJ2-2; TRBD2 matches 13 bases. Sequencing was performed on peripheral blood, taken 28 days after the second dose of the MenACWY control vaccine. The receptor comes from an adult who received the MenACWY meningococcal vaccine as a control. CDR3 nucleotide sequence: TGTGCCAGCAACGGACTAGCGGGAGACACCGGGGAGCTGTTTTTT. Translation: CASNGLAGDTGELFF. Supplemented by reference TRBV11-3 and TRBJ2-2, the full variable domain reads EAGVVQSPRYKIIEKKQPVAFWCNPISGHNTLYWYLQNLGQGPELLIRYENEEAVDDSQLPKDRFSAERLKGVDSTLKIQPAELGDSAVYLCASNGLAGDTGELFFGEGSRLTVL.